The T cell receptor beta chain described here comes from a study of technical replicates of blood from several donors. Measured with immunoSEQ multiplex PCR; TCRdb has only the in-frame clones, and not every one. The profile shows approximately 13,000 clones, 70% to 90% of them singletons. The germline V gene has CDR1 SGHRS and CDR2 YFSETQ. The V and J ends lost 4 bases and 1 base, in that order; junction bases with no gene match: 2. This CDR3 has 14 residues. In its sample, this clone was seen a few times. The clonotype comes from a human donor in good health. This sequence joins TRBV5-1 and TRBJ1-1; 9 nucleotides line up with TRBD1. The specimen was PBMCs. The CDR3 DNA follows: TGCGCCAGCAGCCCGGGACAGGGGAACACTGAAGCTTTCTTT. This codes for CASSPGQGNTEAFF.